Listed below are T cell receptor beta chains from one sample, sequenced in a study of CDR3 diversity in severe acne. In TCRdb, the PCR reads were re-called with MiXCR into one record per CDR3 protein. Altogether fewer than 90,000 distinct CDR3 sequences are present, under 55% being singletons, with the ten largest covering about 9.9%. Sequenced material: blood. These receptors came from a male donor with severe acne vulgaris. CDR3s include the opening cysteine and the closing phenylalanine or tryptophan. A D gene is named only where the DNA matches it firmly. Rows may omit the clone size; those that give it use once, few, many or a size class.

j_call v_call d_call clone_size cdr3_nt cdr3_aa
TRBJ2-1 TRBV7-3 TRBD2 few TGTGCCAGCAGCTCGGGTGGCCTAGCGGGAGTCGGGGACCGTAGTGAGCAGTTCTTC CASSSGGLAGVGDRSEQFF
TRBJ2-7 TRBV7-9 . many TGTGCCAGCAGCTCGTTGGGGGGAGCTCTCCCCTCCTACGAGCAGTACTTC CASSSLGGALPSYEQYF
TRBJ2-7 TRBV20-1 TRBD2 . TGCAGTGCTAAAACGTGGACTAGCGGGAGTTCCTACGAGCAGTACTTC CSAKTWTSGSSYEQYF
TRBJ2-1 TRBV6-4 TRBD2 few TGTGCCAGCAGTGACGGGAGCGGGAGTAATGAGCAGTTCTTC CASSDGSGSNEQFF
TRBJ2-2 TRBV7-9 . . TGTGCCAGCAGCTCGAAGGCGGGGCGCCCGAACACCGGGGAGCTGTTTTTT CASSSKAGRPNTGELFF
TRBJ1-2 TRBV5-8 . . TGTGCCAGCAGCCCGATGGACAGAAGCTTCTATGGCTACACCTTC CASSPMDRSFYGYTF
TRBJ2-2 TRBV7-6 TRBD2 . TGTGCCAGCAGCTCGGGACTAGCGGCCACCGGGGAGCTGTTTTTT CASSSGLAATGELFF
TRBJ1-4 TRBV15 . medium-sized TGTGCCACCAGCAGAGACGGGTACACTAATGAAAAACTGTTTTTT CATSRDGYTNEKLFF
TRBJ2-7 TRBV5-4 . few TGTGCCAGCAGCCTGGGGGGCAGATCCTACGAGCAGTACTTC CASSLGGRSYEQYF
TRBJ1-2 TRBV20-1 TRBD1 . TGCAGTGCTAGAGATCAGGGGGACTATGGCTACACCTTC CSARDQGDYGYTF
TRBJ2-7 TRBV13 TRBD2 . TGTGCCAGCAGTTACGGGAGGAAGTACGAGCAGTACTTC CASSYGRKYEQYF